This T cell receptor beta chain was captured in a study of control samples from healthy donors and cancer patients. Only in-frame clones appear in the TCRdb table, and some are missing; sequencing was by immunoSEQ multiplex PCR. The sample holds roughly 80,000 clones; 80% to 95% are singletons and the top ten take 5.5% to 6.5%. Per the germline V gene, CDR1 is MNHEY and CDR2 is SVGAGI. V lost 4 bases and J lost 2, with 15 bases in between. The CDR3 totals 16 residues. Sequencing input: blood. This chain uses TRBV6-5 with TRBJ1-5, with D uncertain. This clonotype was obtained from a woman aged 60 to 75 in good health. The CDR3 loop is CASSSQMGAGNQPQHF. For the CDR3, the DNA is TGTGCCAGCAGTTCCCAAATGGGAGCTGGCAATCAGCCCCAGCATTTT.